Sequencing of this TCR beta chain was carried out in a study of Graves' ophthalmopathy and Graves' hyperthyroidism. Beta-chain TCR CDR3 regions were amplified from RNA transcripts. An opening RT-PCR round employed HTBI primers and preceded a second-round multiplex PCR. Using its own MiXCR run on the multiplex PCR reads, TCRdb lists one record per CDR3 protein. The sample contains about 550,000 distinct CDR3 sequences, under 40% of which appear only once. This CDR3 is built from 13 residues. The germline CDR1 and CDR2 sequences are SGDLS and YYNGEE. Other autoimmune diseases, uncontrolled infections, pregnancy and lactation each led to patient exclusion.

The sequence derives from an adult man with Graves' hyperthyroidism. The rearrangement uses TRBV9 and TRBJ2-7, with D uncertain. The DNA end favors TRBJ2-1, so the J call may be wrong. Sequencing input: peripheral blood or thyroid tissue (not recorded which). The CDR3 spells CASSVALSHEQFF. In DNA form, the CDR3 reads TGTGCCAGCAGCGTAGCGCTTTCCCATGAGCAGTTCTTC.